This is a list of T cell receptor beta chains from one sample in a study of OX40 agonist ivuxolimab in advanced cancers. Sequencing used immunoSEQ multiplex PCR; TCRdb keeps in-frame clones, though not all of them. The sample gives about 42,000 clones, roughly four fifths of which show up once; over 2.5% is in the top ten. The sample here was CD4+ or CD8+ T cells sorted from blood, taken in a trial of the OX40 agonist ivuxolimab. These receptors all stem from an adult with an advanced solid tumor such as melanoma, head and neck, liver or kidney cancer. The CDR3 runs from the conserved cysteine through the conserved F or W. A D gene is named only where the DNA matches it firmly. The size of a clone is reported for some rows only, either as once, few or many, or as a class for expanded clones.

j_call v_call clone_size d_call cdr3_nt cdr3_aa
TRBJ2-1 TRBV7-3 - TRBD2 TGTGCCAGCAGCAGGGGACTAGCGGGGTACAATGAGCAGTTCTTC CASSRGLAGYNEQFF
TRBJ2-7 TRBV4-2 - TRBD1 TGTGCCAGCAGCCAAGGGGTGCAGGGGGAATTAAAGCAGTACTTC CASSQGVQGELKQYF
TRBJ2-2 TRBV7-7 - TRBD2 TGTGCCAGCAGCTCAGTTAGCGGGGAAAACACCGGGGAGCTGTTTTTT CASSSVSGENTGELFF
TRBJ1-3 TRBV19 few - TGTGCCAGTAGTATTTACTCGGGGGGGACTGGAAACACCATATATTTT CASSIYSGGTGNTIYF
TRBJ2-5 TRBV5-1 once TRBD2 TGCGCCAGCAGCCAACGACTAGCGGGATCGGGAAAAGAGACCCAGTACTTC CASSQRLAGSGKETQYF
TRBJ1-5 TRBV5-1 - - TGCGCCAGCAGCTTCGGGCCCCCGGGCAATCAGCCCCAGCATTTT CASSFGPPGNQPQHF
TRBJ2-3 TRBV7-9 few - TGTGCCAGCAGCTTAGCGAGCACAGATACGCAGTATTTT CASSLASTDTQYF
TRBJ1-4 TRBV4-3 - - TGCGCCAGCACCTCCCCGCGACAGGCGAATGATGAAAAACTGTTTTTT CASTSPRQANDEKLFF
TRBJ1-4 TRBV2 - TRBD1 TGTGCCAGCAGCGACAGGGGGCCGGCTAATGAAAAACTGTTTTTT CASSDRGPANEKLFF
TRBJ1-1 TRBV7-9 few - TGTGCCTCCCAGCTGAACACTGAAGCTTTCTTT CASQLNTEAFF
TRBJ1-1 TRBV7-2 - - TGTGCCAGCAGCTTATTTTCTGGGAGTGCTTCGGAAGCTTTCTTT CASSLFSGSASEAFF